This T cell receptor (beta chain) originates from a study of immune heterogeneity within non-small cell lung tumors. Broader study findings: While identical dominant CDR3 beta clonotypes recurred across tumor sites within a patient, high-frequency clones unique to individual sites also appeared.

TCR beta CDR3 regions came from multiplex PCR with 32 forward V and 13 reverse J primers. In TCRdb, the multiplex PCR reads were re-called with MiXCR into one record per CDR3 protein. The top ten clones hold roughly a fifth of a sample with around 12,000 distinct CDR3 sequences, 25% to 30% of them seen once. Between the trimmed V and J ends, which lost 3 bases and 8 bases, there was a span of 11 bases. Germline V gives CDR1 DFQATT, CDR2 SNEGSKA (reference sequence). The CDR3 length is 12 residues. Template input, which was bulk tumor genomic DNA, totaled approximately 640 ng per sample. Spaced far apart, several biopsies were taken from each primary tumor during surgery. Those enrolled were patients newly diagnosed with untreated non-small cell lung cancer and undergoing curative surgery. Of note for this clonotype: Its antigen is as yet unknown.

This TCR was sampled from a woman aged 45-59 years with non-small cell lung cancer. The genes are TRBV20-1 and TRBJ2-1; D may be TRBD1 or TRBD2 (5 bases each). Material: lung tumor tissue. The CDR3 bases are TGCAGTGCTAGTGAGGGGACGGATGAGCAGTTCTTC. This encodes CSASEGTDEQFF.